The 29 T cell receptor beta chains presented below share a single source sample, sequenced in a study of OX40 agonist ivuxolimab in advanced cancers. Data came from immunoSEQ multiplex PCR; TCRdb stores just in-frame clones and leaves some out. In the table there are tens of thousands of clones, approximately 86% of which are singletons. The specimen comprised CD4+ or CD8+ T cells sorted from blood, sampled in a trial of the OX40 agonist ivuxolimab. The source of these receptors is an adult with an advanced solid tumor such as melanoma, head and neck, liver or kidney cancer.

This chain uses TRBV19 with TRBJ2-5; 9 nucleotides match TRBD1. V was pared by 4 bases and J by 5 bases, with 5 bases of the junction left unmatched. Per germline, CDR1 LNHDA and CDR2 SQIVND (reference sequence). The CDR3 has 14 residues. The CDR3 here is CASSSGQGTETQYF. The CDR3 DNA follows: TGTGCCAGTAGTAGCGGACAGGGGACGGAGACCCAGTACTTC.

The V call is TRBV5-6, the J call TRBJ1-4; 8 bases agree with TRBD1. The CDR3 loop spans 14 amino acids. Germline values: CDR1 SGHDT, CDR2 YYEEEE. The J segment lost 8 bases and the V segment lost 4 bases, leaving 7 bases of the junction unmatched. The CDR3 is CASSREDRGEKLFF. CDR3 bases: TGTGCCAGCAGCAGAGAAGACAGGGGCGAAAAACTGTTTTTT.

The CDR3 is CASYAGVNTGELFF. The CDR3 nucleotides are TGTGCCAGTTATGCAGGCGTCAACACCGGGGAGCTGTTTTTT. This chain uses TRBV19 with TRBJ2-2; unclear D gene. Per germline, CDR1 LNHDA and CDR2 SQIVND (reference sequence). V gave up 8 bases and J gave up 2 bases, with 12 bases separating them. CDR3 size: 14 residues.

J is TRBJ1-1 and V is TRBV14; D ambiguous. Deletions cut 2 bases from V and 4 bases from J, with 5 bases between. The CDR3 is 12 residues long. CDR1 and CDR2 from the germline V gene are SGHDN and FVKESK. CDR3 DNA: TGTGCCAGCAGCCAACTGGGCACTGAAGCTTTCTTT. This translates into CASSQLGTEAFF.

The chain uses TRBV7-8 and TRBJ1-1; D is ambiguous. The CDR3 spans 13 residues. Between the trimmed V and J ends, which lost 4 bases and 3 bases, there was a span of 9 bases. CDR1 and CDR2 (germline): SGHVS, FQNEAQ. The CDR3 sequence is CASSSFLDTEAFF. CDR3 sequence (DNA): TGTGCCAGCAGCTCCTTCCTGGACACTGAAGCTTTCTTT. Full variable domain (missing parts from reference TRBV7-8 and TRBJ1-1): GAGVSQSPRYKVAKRGQDVALRCDPISGHVSLFWYQQALGQGPEFLTYFQNEAQLDKSGLPSDRFFAERPEGSVSTLKIQRTQQEDSAVYLCASSSFLDTEAFFGQGTRLTVV.

J is TRBJ2-3 and V is TRBV2; TRBD1 agrees at 9 bases. With V trimmed by 1 base and J by 5 bases, 10 bases remained unmatched. The germline V gene encodes CDR1 SNHLY and CDR2 FYNNEI. The CDR3 extends over 17 amino acids. CDR3 nucleotides: TGTGCCAGCAGTGAAGTGTCCCCGGGACAGGGACAAGATACGCAGTATTTT. Protein product: CASSEVSPGQGQDTQYF.

The chain couples TRBV28 to TRBJ1-2; D is perhaps TRBD1 (6 bases). The germline V gene encodes CDR1 MDHEN and CDR2 SYDVKM. This CDR3 comprises 15 residues. The V end lost 5 bases, the J end lost 5 bases, and 18 bases lay between the germline ends. CDR3 loop: CASSPRGGGWYGYTF. In DNA form, the CDR3 reads TGTGCCAGCAGTCCCCGGGGGGGCGGGTGGTATGGCTACACCTTC.

The chain links TRBV7-9 to TRBJ2-6; tentative D call: TRBD1 (5 bases). Between the trimmed V and J ends, which lost 5 bases and 0 bases, there was a span of 8 bases. From germline, CDR1 is SEHNR and CDR2 FQNEAQ (reference sequence). There are 15 residues in the CDR3. CDR3: CASSLRASGANVLTF. CDR3 in DNA: TGTGCCAGCAGCCTCAGGGCCTCTGGGGCCAACGTCCTGACTTTC.

In this sample, this clone turned up a few times. V usage is TRBV29-1 and J usage is TRBJ2-1; D gene uncertain. The CDR3 spans 12 residues. V was cut by 3 bases and J by 7 bases, with 10 bases left in between. In germline, CDR1 is SQVTM, CDR2 ANQGSEA. CDR3 in DNA: TGCAGCGTTGATGGCCTGACTAATGAGCAGTTCTTC. Translating it yields CSVDGLTNEQFF.

The rearrangement joins TRBV7-3 to TRBJ1-1; D call uncertain. The CDR3 spans 13 residues. Germline lookup yields CDR1 SGHTA and CDR2 FQGTGA. Trimming shortened V by 8 bases and J by 9 bases, and 19 bases separated the two germline ends. This CDR3 reads CASGRALETQAFF. CDR3 DNA: TGTGCCAGCGGCCGCGCCCTGGAAACCCAAGCTTTCTTT.

V and J are TRBV6-6 and TRBJ2-1, with 7 bases lining up with TRBD2. With V trimmed by 6 bases and J by 0 bases, 8 bases remained unmatched. The CDR3 runs 16 residues. Germline V gene sequence: CDR1 MNHNY, CDR2 SVGAGI (reference sequence). The CDR3, as DNA: TGTGCCAGCAGGGATCTAGCGGCAGGCTCCTACAATGAGCAGTTCTTC. Protein product: CASRDLAAGSYNEQFF.

Comments on this clone: The junction shows a germline mismatch at one end, possibly a read error. The V call is TRBV6-1, the J call TRBJ1-3; no firm D call. The germline V gene encodes CDR1 MNHNS and CDR2 SASEGT. This CDR3 spans 13 amino acids. CDR3 amino acids: CASSEYRGDTIYF. In DNA, the CDR3 is TGTGCCAGCAGTGAATATCGTGGAGACACCATATATTTT.

The chain recombines TRBV6-6 with TRBJ2-3, with D possibly matching TRBD2 (7 bases). V lost 8 bases, J lost 0 bases, and 15 bases lay in between. CDR3 size: 15 residues. CDR1 is MNHNY and CDR2 is SVGAGI in the germline V gene (reference sequence). The chain's CDR3 is CASGGGGSSTDTQYF. The DNA of the CDR3 is TGTGCCAGCGGGGGCGGGGGTTCTAGCACAGATACGCAGTATTTT.

J is TRBJ1-5 and V is TRBV6-1, with D possibly being TRBD1 (5 bases). This CDR3 is 14 amino acids long. The ends were cut back, 8 bases at V and 0 bases at J, with 11 bases in the middle. The germline V gene encodes CDR1 MNHNS and CDR2 SASEGT. CDR3: CASQTVHSNQPQHF. The CDR3 DNA reads as TGTGCCAGCCAGACAGTTCATAGCAATCAGCCCCAGCATTTT.

This clone was seen at least ten times. This rearrangement joins TRBV9 to TRBJ2-7; TRBD1 is a possible D gene (6 bases). CDR3 length: 14 amino acids. Trimming stripped 3 bases from V and 5 bases from J, with 15 bases between. Germline loops: CDR1 SGDLS, CDR2 YYNGEE. DNA for the CDR3: TGTGCCAGCAGCGCAGCCACAGGGTTGGACGAGCAGTACTTC. As protein: CASSAATGLDEQYF. Full variable domain (remainder filled in from reference TRBV9 and TRBJ2-7): DSGVTQTPKHLITATGQRVTLRCSPRSGDLSVYWYQQSLDQGLQFLIQYYNGEERAKGNILERFSAQQFPDLHSELNLSSLELGDSALYFCASSAATGLDEQYFGPGTRLTVT.

The CDR3 nucleotides are TGCGCCAGCAGCCCCCCGTCCCGACAGGATCACTATGGCTACACCTTC. Protein sequence: CASSPPSRQDHYGYTF. V usage is TRBV4-1 and J usage is TRBJ1-2; D may be TRBD1 (6 bases). The CDR3 has 16 amino acids. Trimming took 4 bases from V and 3 from J, leaving 18 bases between them. Germline loops: CDR1 MGHRA, CDR2 YSYEKL.

Only one count was recorded for this clone. The V gene is TRBV11-3, the J gene TRBJ2-7; D gene ambiguous. This CDR3 comprises 14 residues. Germline V CDR1 and CDR2: SGHNT, YENEEA. The germline V and J ends were trimmed by 2 bases and 1 base, with 9 bases remaining between them. CDR3 loop: CASSLNHQSYEQYF. The CDR3 DNA is TGTGCCAGCAGCTTAAACCACCAATCCTACGAGCAGTACTTC.

The chain uses TRBV7-7 and TRBJ2-7; D gene ambiguous. V was cut by 0 bases and J by 6 bases, with 9 bases left in between. This CDR3 is built from 13 residues. From germline, CDR1 is SSHAT and CDR2 FNYEAQ (reference sequence). CDR3 loop: CASSLASQSEQYF. CDR3 DNA sequence: TGTGCCAGCAGCTTAGCGAGCCAGAGCGAGCAGTACTTC.

The chain is built from TRBV19 and TRBJ2-2; TRBD2 aligns across 13 bases. V trimming: 11 bases; J trimming: 3 bases; junction bases outside the gene matches: 24. Germline-derived CDR1 and CDR2 are LNHDA and SQIVND (reference sequence). CDR3 length equals 21 residues. The CDR3 bases are TGTGCCCTCAAAAATACAAAGATCAGGACTAGCGGGGGTCCGTACACCGGGGAGCTGTTTTTT. This sequence encodes CALKNTKIRTSGGPYTGELFF.

The chain uses TRBV27 and TRBJ2-5, with 12 bases fitting TRBD1. The germline V gene has CDR1 MNHEY and CDR2 SMNVEV (reference sequence). The CDR3 contains 16 residues. The ends lost 4 bases at V and 5 bases at J; junction bases unmatched: 8. The CDR3: CASSSRDRGRRETQYF. The CDR3 DNA is TGTGCCAGCAGTTCCAGGGACAGGGGGCGGCGGGAGACCCAGTACTTC.

This chain links TRBV6-1 with TRBJ2-7; D is unresolved. The V gene lost 7 bases and the J gene lost 7 bases, with 17 bases spanning the gap. The CDR3 is made up of 13 amino acids. Germline V lookup: CDR1 MNHNS, CDR2 SASEGT. CDR3 sequence reads: CASKGSRVIEQYF. CDR3 nucleotides: TGTGCCAGCAAGGGCAGCCGAGTTATTGAGCAGTACTTC.

The genes are TRBV4-3 and TRBJ1-2; D perhaps matches TRBD1 (5 bases). Germline CDR1 is LGHNA and CDR2 is YSLEER. Trimming stripped 4 bases from V and 6 bases from J, with 21 bases between. The CDR3 extends over 16 amino acids. The CDR3: CASSPTTFGTVDGYTF. The CDR3 DNA is TGCGCCAGCAGCCCCACAACGTTTGGGACGGTGGATGGCTACACCTTC.

The chain joins TRBV19 to TRBJ2-2, with 10 bases fitting TRBD1. Trimming removed 7 bases from V and 6 bases from J; junction bases left unmatched: 8. The CDR3 has 15 residues. Germline V gene data show CDR1 as LNHDA and CDR2 as SQIVND (reference sequence). As DNA, the CDR3 is TGTGCCAGTACCCCCCGGACAGGGGGGGCCGGGGAGCTGTTTTTT. It is translated as CASTPRTGGAGELFF.

Only a few counts were recorded for this clone. V and J are TRBV4-3 and TRBJ2-1; D might be TRBD2 (6 bases). This CDR3 comprises 18 residues. The V gene's germline CDR1 is LGHNA and CDR2 YSLEER. V was cut by 4 bases and J by 0 bases, with 19 bases left in between. The CDR3 loop is CASSPDSPYGGSYNEQFF. CDR3 DNA: TGCGCCAGCAGCCCAGACTCCCCATACGGGGGCTCCTACAATGAGCAGTTCTTC.

V is TRBV7-8 and J is TRBJ1-1; unclear D gene. V lost 4 bases and J 2 bases, leaving 14 bases between the germline ends. This CDR3 is built from 15 residues. The germline CDR1 and CDR2 sequences are SGHVS and FQNEAQ. The CDR3 DNA reads as TGTGCCAGCAGCTCCTCTCCCAGGTTAAACACTGAAGCTTTCTTT. It encodes CASSSSPRLNTEAFF.

This chain links TRBV5-1 with TRBJ1-2, with no clear D. Germline values: CDR1 SGHRS, CDR2 YFSETQ. V lost 4 bases, J lost 7 bases, and 14 bases lay in between. The length of the CDR3 is 13 residues. CDR3 in amino acids: CASSVDQRSGYTF. The CDR3 coding sequence is TGCGCCAGCAGCGTCGATCAAAGAAGTGGCTACACCTTC.

DNA of the CDR3: TGTGCCATCAGTCAGGTGGACACTGAAGCTTTCTTT. Translation gives CAISQVDTEAFF. The chain is built from TRBV10-3 and TRBJ1-1; no firm D call. The germline gives CDR1 ENHRY, CDR2 SYGVKD. V was clipped by 5 bases and J by 3 bases, with 7 bases between them. This CDR3 has 12 amino acids.

On this clone itself: Other nucleotide sequences in the sample specify the same CDR3. The J gene is TRBJ2-3, the V gene TRBV7-2; the D is unclear. The V end was cut by 3 bases, the J end by 7 bases, with 5 bases between. CDR3 size: 11 residues. The germline gives CDR1 SGHTA, CDR2 FQGNSA. The CDR3 protein is CASSLSNTQYF. CDR3 DNA sequence: TGTGCCAGCAGCTTGTCGAATACGCAGTATTTT.

Only one count was recorded for this clone. The chain joins TRBV5-1 to TRBJ2-3, with 8 bases that match TRBD1. Germline CDR1 is SGHRS and CDR2 is YFSETQ. After removal of 2 bases from V and 2 bases from J, the junction contained 7 bases not matched to a gene. This CDR3 contains 16 residues. The CDR3 DNA is TGCGCCAGCAGCTTCCGGGCAGGGGGCCTCACAGATACGCAGTATTTT. This sequence encodes CASSFRAGGLTDTQYF.